The T cell receptor beta chain under discussion was sequenced for a study of blood T cell repertoires in COVID-19. On the study more broadly: Acute and convalescent COVID-19 samples came from the United States, Italy and Spain. PBMCs, B-cell-depleted T cells, or T cells were the source of the cDNA or gDNA that made up the material.

Methods used by the authors: Using reference gene primer amplification, nucleated cell counts were estimated. Profiled with immunoSEQ multiplex PCR; TCRdb holds only in-frame clones, not every one. That table supplies the V and J calls and clone size; D and trimming were determined from the DNA. The sample consists of 75,000 to 95,000 clones, about 82% of them appearing once. The receptor was derived from an elderly man with active or convalescent COVID-19. Sequencing used peripheral blood.

The CDR3: CASKASQSNQPQHF. The CDR3 DNA sequence: TGTGCCTCCAAAGCTAGCCAGAGCAATCAGCCCCAGCATTTT. The chain couples TRBV19 to TRBJ1-5; no reliable D call. Germline V lookup: CDR1 LNHDA, CDR2 SQIVND (reference sequence). CDR3 length equals 14 residues. Trimming stripped 11 bases from V and 1 base from J, with 15 bases between.